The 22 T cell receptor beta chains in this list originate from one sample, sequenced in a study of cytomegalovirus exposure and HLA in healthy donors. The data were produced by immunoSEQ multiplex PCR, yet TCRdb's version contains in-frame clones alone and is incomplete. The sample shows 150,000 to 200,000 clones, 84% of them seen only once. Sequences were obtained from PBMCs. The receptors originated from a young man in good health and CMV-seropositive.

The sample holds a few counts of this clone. The CDR3 sequence: CASSEGLAGYEQYF. Written as DNA, the CDR3 is TGCGCCAGCAGTGAGGGTCTAGCGGGATATGAGCAGTACTTC. This chain links TRBV10-1 with TRBJ2-7; 9 bases align to TRBD2. CDR3 length: 14 amino acids. The V gene end was trimmed by 2 bases and the J gene end by 7 bases; junction bases not matched to a gene: 6. Germline loops: CDR1 WNHNN, CDR2 SYGVQD (reference sequence).

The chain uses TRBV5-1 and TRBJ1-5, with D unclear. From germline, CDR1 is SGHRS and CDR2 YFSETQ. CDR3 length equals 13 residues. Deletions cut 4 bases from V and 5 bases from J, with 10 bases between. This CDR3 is CASSPRYDQPQHF. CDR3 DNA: TGCGCCAGCAGCCCGAGGTATGATCAGCCCCAGCATTTT.

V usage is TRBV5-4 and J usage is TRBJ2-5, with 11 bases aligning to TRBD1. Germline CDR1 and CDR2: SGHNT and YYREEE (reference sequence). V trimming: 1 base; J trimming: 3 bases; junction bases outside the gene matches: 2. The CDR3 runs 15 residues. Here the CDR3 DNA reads TGTGCCAGCAGCTTGCGGACAGGGGGCGAAGAGACCCAGTACTTC. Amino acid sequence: CASSLRTGGEETQYF.

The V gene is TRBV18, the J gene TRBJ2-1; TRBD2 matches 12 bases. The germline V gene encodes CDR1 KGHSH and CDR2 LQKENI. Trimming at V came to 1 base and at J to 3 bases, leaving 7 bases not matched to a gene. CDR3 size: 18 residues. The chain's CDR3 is CASSPRLAGGRDYNEQFF. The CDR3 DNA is TGTGCCAGCTCACCACGGCTAGCGGGGGGGCGGGACTACAATGAGCAGTTCTTC. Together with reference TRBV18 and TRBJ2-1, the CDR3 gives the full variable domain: NAGVMQNPRHLVRRRGQEARLRCSPMKGHSHVYWYRQLPEEGLKFMVYLQKENIIDESGMPKERFSAEFPKEGPSILRIQQVVRGDSAAYFCASSPRLAGGRDYNEQFFGPGTRLTVL.

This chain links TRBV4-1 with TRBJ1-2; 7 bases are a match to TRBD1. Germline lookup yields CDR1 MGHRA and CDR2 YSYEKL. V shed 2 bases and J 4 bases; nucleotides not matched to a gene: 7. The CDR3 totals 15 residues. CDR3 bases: TGCGCCAGCAGCCAACCATGGGACAGATCCTATGGCTACACCTTC. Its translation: CASSQPWDRSYGYTF.

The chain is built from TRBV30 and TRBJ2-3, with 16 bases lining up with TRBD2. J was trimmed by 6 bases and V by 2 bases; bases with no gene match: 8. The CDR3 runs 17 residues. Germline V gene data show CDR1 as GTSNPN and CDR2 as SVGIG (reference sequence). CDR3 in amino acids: CAWSTYGTSGRGDTQYF. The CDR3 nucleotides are TGTGCCTGGAGTACCTACGGGACTAGCGGGAGGGGCGATACGCAGTATTTT.

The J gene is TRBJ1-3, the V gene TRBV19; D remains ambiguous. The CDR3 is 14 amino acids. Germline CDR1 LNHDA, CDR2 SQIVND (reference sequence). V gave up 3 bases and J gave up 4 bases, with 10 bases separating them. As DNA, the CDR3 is TGTGCCAGTAGTATTGACACAGCCGGAAACACCATATATTTT. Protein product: CASSIDTAGNTIYF.

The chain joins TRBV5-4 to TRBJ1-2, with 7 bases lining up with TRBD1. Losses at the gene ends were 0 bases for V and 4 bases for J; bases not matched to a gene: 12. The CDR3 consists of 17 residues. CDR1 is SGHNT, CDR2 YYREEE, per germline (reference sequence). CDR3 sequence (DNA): TGTGCCAGCAGCTTGGAAGACTCCGGGACAGATCTCTATGGCTACACCTTC. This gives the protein CASSLEDSGTDLYGYTF.

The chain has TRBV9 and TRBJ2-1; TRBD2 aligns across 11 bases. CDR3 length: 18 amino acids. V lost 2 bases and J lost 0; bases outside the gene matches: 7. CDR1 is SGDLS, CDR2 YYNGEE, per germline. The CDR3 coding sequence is TGTGCCAGCAGCGTCCTAGCGGGGGGCTATAGCTCCTACAATGAGCAGTTCTTC. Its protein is CASSVLAGGYSSYNEQFF.

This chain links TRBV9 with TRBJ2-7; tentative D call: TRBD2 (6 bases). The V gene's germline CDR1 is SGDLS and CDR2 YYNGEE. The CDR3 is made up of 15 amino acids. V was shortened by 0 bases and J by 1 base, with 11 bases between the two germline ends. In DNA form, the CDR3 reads TGTGCCAGCAGCGTAGGGGGCAGCGGGTCCTACGAGCAGTACTTC. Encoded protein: CASSVGGSGSYEQYF. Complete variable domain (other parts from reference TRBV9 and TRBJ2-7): DSGVTQTPKHLITATGQRVTLRCSPRSGDLSVYWYQQSLDQGLQFLIQYYNGEERAKGNILERFSAQQFPDLHSELNLSSLELGDSALYFCASSVGGSGSYEQYFGPGTRLTVT.

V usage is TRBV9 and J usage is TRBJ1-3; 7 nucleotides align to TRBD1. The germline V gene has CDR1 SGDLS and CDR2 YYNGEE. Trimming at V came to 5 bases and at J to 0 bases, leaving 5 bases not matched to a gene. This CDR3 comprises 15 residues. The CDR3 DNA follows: TGTGCCAGCAGTTACAGGGGAAACTCTGGAAACACCATATATTTT. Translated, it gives CASSYRGNSGNTIYF.

CDR3 in amino acids: CASRGDYTEAFF. The CDR3 DNA is TGTGCCAGCAGAGGGGATTACACTGAAGCTTTCTTT. The V gene is TRBV9, the J gene TRBJ1-1; TRBD1 is a possible D gene (5 bases). The CDR3 has 12 amino acids. The germline V gene has CDR1 SGDLS and CDR2 YYNGEE. The germline V and J ends were trimmed by 5 bases and 3 bases, with 8 bases remaining between them.

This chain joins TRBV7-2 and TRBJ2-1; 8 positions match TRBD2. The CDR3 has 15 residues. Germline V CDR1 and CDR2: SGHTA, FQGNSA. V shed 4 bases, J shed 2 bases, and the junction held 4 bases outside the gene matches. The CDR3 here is CASSWLAGPYNEQFF. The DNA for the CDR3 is TGTGCCAGCAGCTGGCTAGCGGGTCCCTACAATGAGCAGTTCTTC.

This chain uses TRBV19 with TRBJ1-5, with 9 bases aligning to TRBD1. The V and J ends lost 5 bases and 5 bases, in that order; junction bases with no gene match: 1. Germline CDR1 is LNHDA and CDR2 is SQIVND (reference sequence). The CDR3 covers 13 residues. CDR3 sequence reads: CASSGDRDQPQHF. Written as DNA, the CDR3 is TGTGCCAGTAGTGGGGACAGGGATCAGCCCCAGCATTTT.

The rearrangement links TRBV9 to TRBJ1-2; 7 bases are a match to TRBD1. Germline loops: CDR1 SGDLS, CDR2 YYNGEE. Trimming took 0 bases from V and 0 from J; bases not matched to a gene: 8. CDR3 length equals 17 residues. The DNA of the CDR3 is TGTGCCAGCAGCGTAGATGGGACAGCCTCCGCTAACTATGGCTACACCTTC. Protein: CASSVDGTASANYGYTF.

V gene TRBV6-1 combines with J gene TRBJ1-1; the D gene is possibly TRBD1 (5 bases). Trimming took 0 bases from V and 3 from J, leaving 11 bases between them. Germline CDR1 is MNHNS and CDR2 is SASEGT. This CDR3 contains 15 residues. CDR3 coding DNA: TGTGCCAGCAGTGAAGCGAGTGACAGTTACACTGAAGCTTTCTTT. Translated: CASSEASDSYTEAFF.

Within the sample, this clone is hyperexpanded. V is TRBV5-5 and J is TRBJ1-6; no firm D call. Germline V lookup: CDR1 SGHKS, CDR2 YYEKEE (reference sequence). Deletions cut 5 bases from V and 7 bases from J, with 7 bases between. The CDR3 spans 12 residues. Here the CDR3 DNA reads TGTGCCAGCAGGTTAGAGAATTCACCCCTCCACTTT. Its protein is CASRLENSPLHF.

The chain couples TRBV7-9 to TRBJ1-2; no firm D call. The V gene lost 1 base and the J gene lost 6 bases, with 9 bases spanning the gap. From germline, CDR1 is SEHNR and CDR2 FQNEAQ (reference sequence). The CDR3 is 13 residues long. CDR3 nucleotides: TGTGCCAGCAGCTTAGTAACCGCGAATGGCTACACCTTC. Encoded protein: CASSLVTANGYTF.

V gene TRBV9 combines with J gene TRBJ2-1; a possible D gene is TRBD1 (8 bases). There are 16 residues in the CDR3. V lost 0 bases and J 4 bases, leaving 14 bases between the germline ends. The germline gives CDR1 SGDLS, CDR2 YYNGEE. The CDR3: CASSVGQGTTYNEQFF. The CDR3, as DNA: TGTGCCAGCAGCGTAGGACAGGGGACTACATACAATGAGCAGTTCTTC.

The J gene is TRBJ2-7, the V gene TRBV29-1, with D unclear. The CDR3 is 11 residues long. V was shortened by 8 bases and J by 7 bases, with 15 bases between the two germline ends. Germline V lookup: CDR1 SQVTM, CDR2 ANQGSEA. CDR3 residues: CSPGAVREQYF. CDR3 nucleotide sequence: TGCAGCCCTGGCGCGGTCCGGGAGCAGTACTTC.

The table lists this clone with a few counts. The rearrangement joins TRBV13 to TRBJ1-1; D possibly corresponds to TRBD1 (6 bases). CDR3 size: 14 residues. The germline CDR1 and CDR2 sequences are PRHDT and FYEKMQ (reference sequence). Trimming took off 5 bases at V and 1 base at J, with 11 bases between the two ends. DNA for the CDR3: TGTGCCAGCAGCAAGGGGGTCCCGAACACTGAAGCTTTCTTT. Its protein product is CASSKGVPNTEAFF. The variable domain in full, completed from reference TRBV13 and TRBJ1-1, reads AAGVIQSPRHLIKEKRETATLKCYPIPRHDTVYWYQQGPGQDPQFLISFYEKMQSDKGSIPDRFSAQQFSDYHSELNMSSLELGDSALYFCASSKGVPNTEAFFGQGTRLTVV.

For the CDR3, the DNA is TGTGCCATCCCGGGACTAGCGGTTAACTACAATGAGCAGTTCTTC. It is translated as CAIPGLAVNYNEQFF. This chain uses TRBV10-3 with TRBJ2-1, with 11 bases aligning to TRBD2. Per germline, CDR1 ENHRY and CDR2 SYGVKD. CDR3 length equals 15 residues. J lost 3 bases, V lost 8 bases, and 6 bases had no gene match.